The 32 T cell receptor beta chains given below trace back to one sample, sequenced in a study of cytomegalovirus exposure and HLA in healthy donors. The PCR used 60 Vbeta and 13 Jbeta primers. Generated by immunoSEQ multiplex PCR, the TCRdb table keeps only in-frame clones and is missing some. The sample records some 180,000 clones, about 10% being singletons. The sample consisted of PBMCs. Every receptor here comes from a woman aged 30 to 39 in good health and CMV-seropositive.

The chain combines TRBV6-1 with TRBJ2-7, with 7 bases lining up with TRBD1. Germline assignment: CDR1 MNHNS and CDR2 SASEGT. V gave up 4 bases and J gave up 2 bases; unmatched junction bases: 11. There are 16 residues in the CDR3. The DNA for the CDR3 is TGTGCCAGCAGTGCTAGCCGAAACAGGGGCCCCTACGAGCAGTACTTC. It specifies CASSASRNRGPYEQYF.

Only a few counts were recorded for this clone. The chain links TRBV2 to TRBJ1-5; D not resolved. Germline lookup yields CDR1 SNHLY and CDR2 FYNNEI. Between the trimmed V and J ends, which lost 7 bases and 2 bases, there was a span of 12 bases. This CDR3 has 14 amino acids. The chain's CDR3 is CASNGVNGNQPQHF. The CDR3 DNA reads TGTGCCAGCAATGGAGTCAATGGCAATCAGCCCCAGCATTTT.

This clone showed up just a few times. The chain combines TRBV4-1 with TRBJ2-7; the D is unclear. V dropped 2 bases and J dropped 6 bases, with 11 bases sitting between them. Germline CDR1 MGHRA, CDR2 YSYEKL. The CDR3 is made up of 13 amino acids. The CDR3 DNA reads TGCGCCAGCAGCCAAAGCGAGCATCCCGAGCAGTACTTC. Its translation: CASSQSEHPEQYF.

J is TRBJ2-2 and V is TRBV7-9; TRBD2 might be the D (5 bases). Trimming shortened V by 1 base and J by 0 bases, and 6 bases separated the two germline ends. Germline V gene sequence: CDR1 SEHNR, CDR2 FQNEAQ (reference sequence). The CDR3 contains 15 residues. The CDR3 nucleotides are TGTGCCAGCAGCTTAGGAGGGACGAACACCGGGGAGCTGTTTTTT. Translation gives CASSLGGTNTGELFF.

The chain uses TRBV21-1 and TRBJ1-2; no DNA check was done on the table's D call, TRBD1. TRBV21-1 is reported as a pseudogene. The CDR3 sequence is 16 residues long. The CDR3 protein is CASSQLDRGRNYGYTF. The CDR3 coding sequence is TGTGCCAGCAGCCAGTTAGACAGGGGGCGTAACTATGGCTACACCTTC.

A few counts support this clone. This chain connects TRBV29-1 to TRBJ1-2; D remains ambiguous. The germline V and J ends were trimmed by 0 bases and 3 bases, with 8 bases remaining between them. The length of the CDR3 is 13 residues. Per the germline V gene, CDR1 is SQVTM and CDR2 is ANQGSEA. The CDR3 reads CSVEEQLDYGYTF. In DNA, the CDR3 is TGCAGCGTTGAAGAACAGTTAGACTATGGCTACACCTTC.

This chain joins TRBV10-2 and TRBJ2-7, with D tentatively TRBD2 (5 bases). The CDR3 runs to 15 residues. Trimming pared 7 bases from V and 2 bases from J, leaving 18 bases between. CDR1 is WSHSY and CDR2 is SAAADI in the germline V gene. The CDR3 protein is CASKSPYWGAYEQYF. As DNA, the CDR3 is TGCGCCAGCAAATCGCCTTATTGGGGAGCCTACGAGCAGTACTTC.

This clone was seen a few times. The J gene is TRBJ1-4, the V gene TRBV5-6; D not resolved. Trimming shortened V by 0 bases and J by 4 bases, and 10 bases separated the two germline ends. CDR1 is SGHDT, CDR2 YYEEEE, per germline. The CDR3 has 15 residues. In DNA, the CDR3 is TGTGCCAGCAGCTTGGGACGGACTTATAATGAAAAACTGTTTTTT. Translating gives CASSLGRTYNEKLFF. Filled out from reference TRBV5-6 and TRBJ1-4, the complete variable domain reads DAGVTQSPTHLIKTRGQQVTLRCSPKSGHDTVSWYQQALGQGPQFIFQYYEEEERQRGNFPDRFSGHQFPNYSSELNVNALLLGDSALYLCASSLGRTYNEKLFFGSGTQLSVL.

The chain joins TRBV5-1 to TRBJ1-2, with a possible D match to TRBD1 (6 bases). The length of the CDR3 is 13 residues. CDR1 SGHRS and CDR2 YFSETQ come from the germline V gene. V was shortened by 0 bases and J by 8 bases, with 11 bases between the two germline ends. CDR3 bases: TGCGCCAGCAGCTTGGAGGGGGTTGGAGGCTACACCTTC. This codes for CASSLEGVGGYTF.

Remarks on this clone: No conserved phenylalanine or tryptophan is present at the end of the CDR3, so a read error is the likely explanation. This chain connects TRBV5-6 to TRBJ1-4; no clear D gene. The CDR3 has 15 residues. The V gene's germline CDR1 is SGHDT and CDR2 YYEEEE. Trimming removed 0 bases from V and 0 bases from J, with 6 bases in between. The CDR3 DNA reads TGTGCCAGCAGCTTGGACGGTGCAACTAATGAAAAACTGTTTGTT. This translates into CASSLDGATNEKLFV.

This clone appeared once. The chain employs TRBV9 and TRBJ1-2; D may be TRBD1 (6 bases). This CDR3 spans 15 amino acids. The germline V gene has CDR1 SGDLS and CDR2 YYNGEE. V was shortened by 0 bases and J by 3 bases, with 12 bases between the two germline ends. The DNA for the CDR3 is TGTGCCAGCAGCGTAGCAGGGACATACCACTATGGCTACACCTTC. Translated: CASSVAGTYHYGYTF.

The chain combines TRBV2 with TRBJ2-3, with D tentatively TRBD2 (6 bases). Trimming stripped 4 bases from V and 0 bases from J, with 17 bases between. The germline gives CDR1 SNHLY, CDR2 FYNNEI. This CDR3 has 17 residues. The chain's CDR3 is CASSVSGAAISTDTQYF. The CDR3 DNA reads as TGTGCCAGCAGTGTTAGCGGCGCGGCTATTAGCACAGATACGCAGTATTTT. Drawing the rest from reference TRBV2 and TRBJ2-3, the complete variable domain is EPEVTQTPSHQVTQMGQEVILRCVPISNHLYFYWYRQILGQKVEFLVSFYNNEISEKSEIFDDQFSVERPDGSNFTLKIRSTKLEDSAMYFCASSVSGAAISTDTQYFGPGTRLTVL.

This chain uses TRBV19 with TRBJ1-5; TRBD1 aligns across 7 bases. Germline CDR1 is LNHDA and CDR2 is SQIVND (reference sequence). V trimming: 6 bases; J trimming: 7 bases; junction bases outside the gene matches: 12. The CDR3 length is 15 residues. CDR3 DNA sequence: TGTGCCAGTAGATCCGGGCGGCAGGGGGACCAGCCCCAGCATTTT. It translates to CASRSGRQGDQPQHF.

This chain links TRBV11-2 with TRBJ2-5, with D possibly matching TRBD1 (6 bases). The germline gives CDR1 SGHAT, CDR2 FQNNGV. V was cut by 4 bases and J by 2 bases, with 8 bases left in between. This CDR3 has 13 amino acids. The CDR3 DNA reads TGTGCCAGCAGCTGGACAGTACAAGAGACCCAGTACTTC. This encodes CASSWTVQETQYF.

V is TRBV2 and J is TRBJ1-3; tentative D call: TRBD1 (5 bases). Looked up from germline, CDR1 is SNHLY and CDR2 is FYNNEI. Trimming left V 7 bases short and J 0 bases short, with 16 bases between. The CDR3 totals 16 residues. The CDR3 loop is CASIKTAISSGNTIYF. CDR3 nucleotide sequence: TGTGCCAGCATTAAGACAGCGATTAGCTCTGGAAACACCATATATTTT.

This clone was observed a handful of times. The chain carries TRBV9 and TRBJ1-2; unclear D gene. The CDR3 has 15 residues. V lost 0 bases to trimming and J lost 6 bases, with 15 bases between them. Germline V lookup: CDR1 SGDLS, CDR2 YYNGEE. The CDR3 is CASSVVRLDANGYTF. In DNA form, the CDR3 reads TGTGCCAGCAGCGTAGTGAGGCTCGACGCAAATGGCTACACCTTC.

This clone was observed a few times. The V call is TRBV2, the J call TRBJ1-2; maybe TRBD1 (5 bases). V lost 1 base and J lost 2, with 11 bases in between. The CDR3 consists of 15 residues. In germline, CDR1 is SNHLY, CDR2 FYNNEI. This CDR3 is CASSEEPGGNYGYTF. The DNA for the CDR3 is TGTGCCAGCAGTGAAGAACCGGGGGGAAACTATGGCTACACCTTC.

The CDR3 sequence is CASSADRAGRIQYF. CDR3 bases: TGTGCCAGCAGCGCGGACAGGGCGGGCCGCATTCAGTACTTC. The rearrangement uses TRBV5-4 and TRBJ2-4; TRBD1 aligns across 8 bases. Germline V gives CDR1 SGHNT, CDR2 YYREEE (reference sequence). The CDR3 has 14 residues. J gave up 9 bases and V 4 bases, and 9 bases lay outside the gene matches.

On this clone itself: This sample includes further DNA sequences coding for the same CDR3. V gene TRBV2 combines with J gene TRBJ1-4; 7 bases line up with TRBD1. J was trimmed by 4 bases and V by 3 bases; bases with no gene match: 2. The CDR3 has 14 residues. Germline CDR1 is SNHLY and CDR2 is FYNNEI. The CDR3 region is CASSDNRGNEKLFF. CDR3 bases: TGTGCCAGCAGTGATAACAGGGGTAATGAAAAACTGTTTTTT.

The V and J genes are TRBV7-8 and TRBJ2-7; weak D call: TRBD1 (6 bases). This CDR3 has 16 amino acids. CDR1 and CDR2 (germline): SGHVS, FQNEAQ. Trimming left V 5 bases short and J 2 bases short, with 19 bases between. The CDR3 spells CASSPSSRGGPYEQYF. As DNA, the CDR3 is TGTGCCAGCAGCCCATCCTCCAGAGGGGGACCCTACGAGCAGTACTTC.

The rearrangement uses TRBV28 and TRBJ2-7; 7 nucleotides match TRBD1. The trim removed 4 bases at V and 4 bases at J, leaving 13 bases unmatched. Germline V gives CDR1 MDHEN, CDR2 SYDVKM. The CDR3 spans 16 residues. The CDR3: CASSSAGTAPRYEQYF. CDR3 DNA sequence: TGTGCCAGCAGTTCCGCCGGGACAGCGCCCCGATACGAGCAGTACTTC.

The CDR3 sequence is CAWSEGRGYSNQPQHF. CDR3 nucleotide sequence: TGTGCCTGGAGTGAGGGCCGGGGATATAGCAATCAGCCCCAGCATTTT. The gene calls are TRBV30 and TRBJ1-5; D is unresolved. V lost 1 base, J lost 0 bases, and 13 bases lay in between. Germline CDR1 reads GTSNPN; CDR2 reads SVGIG (reference sequence). The CDR3 extends over 16 amino acids.

In its sample, this clone was seen a few times. The chain recombines TRBV7-9 with TRBJ1-2; tentatively, D is TRBD1 (5 bases). The CDR3 sequence is 12 residues long. Germline values: CDR1 SEHNR, CDR2 FQNEAQ (reference sequence). Deletions cut 1 base from V and 7 bases from J, with 7 bases between. As DNA, the CDR3 is TGTGCCAGCAGCTTAGGGGGGGTTGGCTACACCTTC. Residues: CASSLGGVGYTF.

This clone was found a few times. The rearrangement links TRBV5-1 to TRBJ2-7; perhaps TRBD2 as D (7 bases). Germline CDR1 and CDR2: SGHRS and YFSETQ. The CDR3 totals 18 residues. V shed 4 bases and J shed 2 bases, with 25 bases lying between them. The DNA of the CDR3 is TGCGCCAGCAGCCCACGCGAAGGAGGGGGGGAATCAGCCTACGAGCAGTACTTC. Amino acids: CASSPREGGGESAYEQYF.

The gene calls are TRBV7-2 and TRBJ2-5, with TRBD2 matching 9 bases. This CDR3 has 16 residues. The junction had 6 bases not matched to a gene; V was cut back by 3 bases and J by 1 base. Germline V gives CDR1 SGHTA, CDR2 FQGNSA. CDR3 sequence reads: CASSFMLREGQETQYF. In nucleotides, the CDR3 is TGTGCCAGCAGCTTTATGTTGCGGGAGGGCCAAGAGACCCAGTACTTC.

This clone has more than one count but fewer than ten. The chain joins TRBV9 to TRBJ1-5; D might be TRBD1 (6 bases). Germline CDR1 reads SGDLS; CDR2 reads YYNGEE. V lost 0 bases to trimming and J lost 1 base, with 11 bases between them. The CDR3 contains 16 residues. The CDR3 protein is CASSVGGGDSNQPQHF. The CDR3, as DNA: TGTGCCAGCAGCGTAGGTGGGGGCGACAGCAATCAGCCCCAGCATTTT.

This clone was counted only a few times. The same CDR3 also results from other DNA sequences found in this sample. This chain connects TRBV4-1 to TRBJ2-7; possibly TRBD1 for D (5 bases). With 4 bases removed from V and 4 bases from J, the gap between germline ends came to 17 bases. CDR1 is MGHRA, CDR2 YSYEKL, per germline. The CDR3 extends over 15 amino acids. The CDR3 DNA follows: TGCGCCAGCAGCCCTCGACAGCTCGAATCATACGAGCAGTACTTC. It encodes CASSPRQLESYEQYF.

The gene calls are TRBV27 and TRBJ2-2; 8 bases agree with TRBD1. CDR3 length equals 14 residues. Per germline, CDR1 MNHEY and CDR2 SMNVEV (reference sequence). V shed 4 bases, J shed 3 bases, and the junction held 1 base outside the gene matches. The CDR3 spells CASSSDRDTGELFF. As DNA, the CDR3 is TGTGCCAGCAGTTCGGACAGGGACACCGGGGAGCTGTTTTTT.

This clone has a handful of counts. The J gene is TRBJ2-7, the V gene TRBV30; D is possibly TRBD2 (5 bases). Trimming removed 3 bases at V and 4 bases at J, with 19 bases between. Germline lookup yields CDR1 GTSNPN and CDR2 SVGIG (reference sequence). The CDR3 extends over 15 amino acids. CDR3: CAWRDKLVVRYEQYF. The CDR3 nucleotides are TGTGCCTGGAGGGATAAACTAGTGGTTAGGTACGAGCAGTACTTC.

In this sample, this clone turned up a few times. This rearrangement joins TRBV21-1 to TRBJ2-5; the table names TRBD2, a call not compared with the DNA. TRBV21-1 is designated a pseudogene. CDR3 length equals 17 residues. CDR3 nucleotide sequence: TGTGCCAGCAGCAAAACTTACTCCGGGACTAGCAGGGAGACCCAGTACTTC. Protein product: CASSKTYSGTSRETQYF.

This clone was counted only a few times. The genes are TRBV2 and TRBJ1-1; TRBD1 agrees at 12 bases. Germline loops: CDR1 SNHLY, CDR2 FYNNEI. The CDR3 is 20 amino acids. The V segment lost 3 bases and the J segment 0 bases; nucleotides outside the gene matches: 14. The chain's CDR3 is CASSDFWDRGRASVNTEAFF. CDR3 DNA: TGTGCCAGCAGTGACTTCTGGGACAGGGGGCGCGCGTCTGTGAACACTGAAGCTTTCTTT.

This clone was found a few times. This chain joins TRBV5-1 and TRBJ2-3; D is perhaps TRBD2 (5 bases). CDR1 is SGHRS and CDR2 is YFSETQ in the germline V gene. The CDR3 extends over 14 amino acids. Trimming removed 2 bases from V and 2 bases from J, with 9 bases in between. CDR3 region: CASSFQAATDTQYF. The CDR3 DNA is TGCGCCAGCAGCTTCCAAGCGGCCACAGATACGCAGTATTTT.